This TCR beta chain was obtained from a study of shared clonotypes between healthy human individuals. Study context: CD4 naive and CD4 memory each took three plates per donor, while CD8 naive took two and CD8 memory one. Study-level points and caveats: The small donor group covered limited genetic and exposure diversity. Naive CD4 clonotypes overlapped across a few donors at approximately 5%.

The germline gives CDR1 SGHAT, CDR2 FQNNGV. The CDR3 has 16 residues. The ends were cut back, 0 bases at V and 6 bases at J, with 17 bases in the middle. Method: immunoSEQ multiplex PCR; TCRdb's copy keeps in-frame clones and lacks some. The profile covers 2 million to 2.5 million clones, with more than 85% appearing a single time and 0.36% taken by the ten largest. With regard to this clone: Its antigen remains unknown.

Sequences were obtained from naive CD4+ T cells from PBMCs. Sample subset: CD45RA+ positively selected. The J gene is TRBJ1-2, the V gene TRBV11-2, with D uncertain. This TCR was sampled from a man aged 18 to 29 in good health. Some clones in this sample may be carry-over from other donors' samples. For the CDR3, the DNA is TGTGCCAGCAGCTTAGATCGATACAGCGGCAGCGATGGCTACACCTTC. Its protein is CASSLDRYSGSDGYTF. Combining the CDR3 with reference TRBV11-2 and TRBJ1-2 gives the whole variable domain EAGVAQSPRYKIIEKRQSVAFWCNPISGHATLYWYQQILGQGPKLLIQFQNNGVVDDSQLPKDRFSAERLKGVDSTLKIQPAKLEDSAVYLCASSLDRYSGSDGYTFGSGTRLTVV.